What follows is one TCR beta chain and its context. This clonotype was seen more than once but under ten times. It has no known antigen specificity. The record has no base qualities; no much larger clone is one base away. Clipping removes 2 bases from V and 0 bases from J, with 6 as the unmatched junction base count. Reading from cysteine to phenylalanine, the CDR3 counts 17 amino acids. The retained sequence is limited to the CDR3, 51 bases, with the frame set at the first base. The germline V gene gives CDR1 as KGHSH and CDR2 as LQKENI. TCR alpha and beta chain libraries were amplified separately from the second PCR step onward. To determine each donor's CMV status, fresh PBMCs were stimulated overnight with CMV viral lysate, and IFNgamma production from CD4+ T cells was then assessed. Miltenyi beads were used first to positively select CD4 T cells, and CD8 T cells were then positively selected from the CD4-negative fraction. After staining for CD3, CD4, CD8, CD45RA, CD27 and a live/dead dye, cells were sorted on a BD Aria II into four subsets based on CD45RA and CD27. Three healthy volunteers provided blood, and the blood of each volunteer was split into CD4 and CD8 T cells and then into four differentiation subsets. About 0.11 L of peripheral blood was drawn per donor, and PBMC were isolated by Ficoll-Paque PLUS density-gradient centrifugation. After sorting, cells were lysed in RLT buffer, RNA was extracted using a Qiagen RNeasy kit, and the extracted RNA was stored at -80 degrees C.

These data belong to a study of naive and memory T cell subsets (dated by TCRdb to 2015 to 2018). Context from the whole study: Sorted naive and memory T cell subsets from peripheral blood were analyzed in the study using a UMI-based, open-source pipeline for TCR alpha and beta sequencing. Complete agreement was observed between the functional CMV T cell responses and the IgG serology results. RNA was DNase-treated and reverse transcribed with TCR constant-region primers, mostly using SuperScript III. General study outcomes and caveats: Gini index rose and Shannon and inverse Simpson diversity fell from naive through CM, EM and EMRA in both CD4 and CD8 cells. A few larger clonotypes were present in naive repertoires, particularly the CD8 repertoires, and these clonotypes were possibly memory cells re-expressing CD45RA. Each clonotype was defined as a single alpha or beta chain sequence rather than as a paired alpha/beta receptor. After error correction, only a single occurrence was seen for over 85% of naive TCR sequences, so much steeper abundance distributions were produced than in memory subsets. RNA-based TCR counts may be influenced by expression changes linked to T cell activation and differentiation. The repertoire findings for the naive and memory subsets could not be validated, as no ground truth was available. TCR abundance followed a power law with an exponent that was different for naive and memory subsets but consistent across the three individuals.

Receptors were amplified or captured by UMI-ligation and nested PCR. To cover both TRBC1 and TRBC2, the beta constant-region primer consisted of an equimolar mix of two oligonucleotides. A single-stranded oligonucleotide containing the SP2 primer and a 12-nucleotide UMI was joined to the 3' end of the cDNA by T4 RNA ligase 1. The ligated cDNA went through four rounds of PCR with nested alpha and beta constant-region primers together with the SP2 primer. The ligation reaction was kept at 16 degrees C for about 20-24 hours. PCR2 was usually performed as a SYBR Green qPCR and halted at a preset threshold so that over-amplification would not occur. All purifications after the first were performed with Agencourt AMPure XP magnetic beads. Libraries were quantified by Qubit and checked on a TapeStation, where a main peak was expected near 650 bp. The pooled libraries were sequenced on an Illumina MiSeq using v2 2x251 paired-end kits, which usually yielded roughly 1-2.2 million reads per sample. Each sample library was pooled at about 4 nM, and about 5-7.5% PhiX was included to improve cluster recognition. Concerning the study's data processing: V and J genes were assigned to Demultiplexor-processed FASTQ reads by Decombinator through tag matching, with a single base-pair mismatch being allowed. UMIs were used by Collapsinator to correct both sequencing errors and frequency errors arising from PCR heterogeneity. CDR3Translator translated TCRs and extracted CDR3s from the conserved cysteine to the FGXG phenylalanine, flagging non-productive sequences. Gini, Shannon entropy and inverse Simpson indices were computed after subsampling the repertoires to the same number of UMI-defined TCRs. Within the linear range, a power law was fitted to clonotype abundance distributions using maximum likelihood. For one naive CD8 sample, the pipeline and MIGEC produced similar UMI counts, unique TCR numbers and clonal distributions. One analysis removed from the naive repertoire any naive TCRs that were also found in any memory subset from the same donor. Repertoires were searched for about 7,000 CMV-associated CDR3 sequences compiled from VDJdb and a published dataset. Starting from the raw public reads, TCRdb applied fastp trimming at Q25, assembled clones with MiXCR and retained in-frame beta chains. Identical CDR3 proteins give one entry, which carries the most common genes and DNA. The V and J calls reflect TCRdb's pipeline rather than the authors' work. The sample contains 130,000 to 150,000 distinct CDR3 sequences, 15% to 20% of them found a single time. In total, the top ten clones hold roughly 0.14% of the sample.

The sequence came from a human donor in good health. What was sequenced was naive CD4+ T cells from blood. Sample cell subset or site, as interpreted from the label and publication: naive T cells, CD45RA high CD27+. The V and J genes are TRBV18 and TRBJ1-4, and 7 junction bases match TRBD1. DNA sequence: TGTGCCAGCTCACCAATTCAGGGGACAGCAACTAATGAAAAACTGTTTTTT. Its coded protein is CASSPIQGTATNEKLFF.